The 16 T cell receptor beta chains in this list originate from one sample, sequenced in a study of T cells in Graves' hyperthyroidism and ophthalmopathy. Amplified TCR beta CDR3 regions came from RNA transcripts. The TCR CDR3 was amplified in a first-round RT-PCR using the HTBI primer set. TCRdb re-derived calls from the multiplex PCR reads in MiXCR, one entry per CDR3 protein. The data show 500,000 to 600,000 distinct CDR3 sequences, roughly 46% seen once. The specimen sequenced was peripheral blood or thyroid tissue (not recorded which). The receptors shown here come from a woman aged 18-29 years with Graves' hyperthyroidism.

The CDR3 here is CATSDSTGSGTDTQYF. CDR3 nucleotides: TGTGCCACCAGTGATTCTACAGGATCCGGCACAGATACGCAGTATTTT. The rearrangement joins TRBV24-1 to TRBJ2-3; the D gene is possibly TRBD1 (5 bases). This CDR3 has 16 amino acids. V was cut by 2 bases and J by 1 base, with 12 bases left in between. Germline V CDR1 and CDR2: KGHDR, SFDVKD.

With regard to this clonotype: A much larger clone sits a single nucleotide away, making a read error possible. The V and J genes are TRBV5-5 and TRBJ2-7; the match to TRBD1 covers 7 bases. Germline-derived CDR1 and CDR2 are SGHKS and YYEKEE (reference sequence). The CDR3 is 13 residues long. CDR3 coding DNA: TGCGCCAGCAGCTGGGGACAGTGCTACGAGCAGTACTTC. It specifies CASSWGQCYEQYF.

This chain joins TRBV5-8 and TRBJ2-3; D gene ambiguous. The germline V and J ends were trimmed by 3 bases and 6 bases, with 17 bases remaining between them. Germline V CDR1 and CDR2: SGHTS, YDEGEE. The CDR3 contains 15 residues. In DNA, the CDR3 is TGTGCCAGCAGCTCACCGGGCCTTCAGGAGGATACGCAGTATTTT. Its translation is CASSSPGLQEDTQYF.

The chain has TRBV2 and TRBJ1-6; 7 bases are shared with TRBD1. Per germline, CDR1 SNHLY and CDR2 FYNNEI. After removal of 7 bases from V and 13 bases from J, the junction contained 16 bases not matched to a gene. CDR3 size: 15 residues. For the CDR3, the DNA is TGTGCCAGCACCAGAAACCGGGACAGCGGTGGGCCCCTCCACTTT. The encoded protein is CASTRNRDSGGPLHF.

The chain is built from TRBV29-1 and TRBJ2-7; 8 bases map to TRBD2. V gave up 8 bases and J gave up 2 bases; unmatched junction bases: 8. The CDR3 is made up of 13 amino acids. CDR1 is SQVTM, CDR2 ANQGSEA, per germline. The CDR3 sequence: CSSPVAGTYEQYF. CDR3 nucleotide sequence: TGCAGCTCCCCAGTAGCGGGAACCTACGAGCAGTACTTC.

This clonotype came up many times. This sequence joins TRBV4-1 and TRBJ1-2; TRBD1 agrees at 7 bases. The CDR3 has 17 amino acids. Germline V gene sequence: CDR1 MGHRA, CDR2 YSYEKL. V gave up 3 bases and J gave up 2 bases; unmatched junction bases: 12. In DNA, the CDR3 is TGCGCCAGCAGCCACATGACGCCCATGACAGGGAACTATGGCTACACCTTC. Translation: CASSHMTPMTGNYGYTF.

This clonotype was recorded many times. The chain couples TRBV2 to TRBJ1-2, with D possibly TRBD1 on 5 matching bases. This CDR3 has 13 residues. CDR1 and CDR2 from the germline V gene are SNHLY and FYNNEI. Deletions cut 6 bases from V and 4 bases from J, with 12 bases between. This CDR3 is CASRRDGSYGYTF. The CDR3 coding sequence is TGTGCCAGCAGGAGGGACGGCAGCTATGGCTACACCTTC.

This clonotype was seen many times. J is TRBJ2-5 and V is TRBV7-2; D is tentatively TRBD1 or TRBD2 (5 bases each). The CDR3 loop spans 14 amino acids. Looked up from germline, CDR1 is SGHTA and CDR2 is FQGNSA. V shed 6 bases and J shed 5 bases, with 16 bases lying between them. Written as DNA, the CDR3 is TGTGCCAGCAGTTTACAGTCCTGGGGGGAGACCCAGTACTTC. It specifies CASSLQSWGETQYF. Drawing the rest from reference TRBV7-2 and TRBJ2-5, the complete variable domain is GAGVSQSPSNKVTEKGKDVELRCDPISGHTALYWYRQSLGQGLEFLIYFQGNSAPDKSGLPSDRFSAERTGGSVSTLTIQRTQQEDSAVYLCASSLQSWGETQYFGPGTRLLVL.

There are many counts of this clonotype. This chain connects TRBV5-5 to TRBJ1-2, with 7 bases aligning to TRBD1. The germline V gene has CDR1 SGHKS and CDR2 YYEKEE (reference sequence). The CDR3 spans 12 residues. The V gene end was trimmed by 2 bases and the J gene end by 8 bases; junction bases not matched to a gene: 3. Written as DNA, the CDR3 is TGTGCCAGCAGCTTTGACAGGGACGGCTACACCTTC. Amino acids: CASSFDRDGYTF.

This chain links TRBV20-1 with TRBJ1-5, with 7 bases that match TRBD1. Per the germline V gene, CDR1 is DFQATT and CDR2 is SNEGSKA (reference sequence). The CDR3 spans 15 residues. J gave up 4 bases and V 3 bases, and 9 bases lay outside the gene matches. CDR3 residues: CSASRDRVANQPQHF. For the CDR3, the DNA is TGCAGTGCTAGCCGAGACAGGGTAGCAAATCAGCCCCAGCATTTT.

Here the CDR3 DNA reads TGCGCCAGCAGCTTGCAGGCCAGCCCAACCCTCCACTTT. Amino acids: CASSLQASPTLHF. The chain is built from TRBV5-1 and TRBJ1-6; no reliable D call. V lost 1 base to trimming and J lost 14 bases, with 13 bases between them. This CDR3 is built from 13 residues. Germline lookup yields CDR1 SGHRS and CDR2 YFSETQ.

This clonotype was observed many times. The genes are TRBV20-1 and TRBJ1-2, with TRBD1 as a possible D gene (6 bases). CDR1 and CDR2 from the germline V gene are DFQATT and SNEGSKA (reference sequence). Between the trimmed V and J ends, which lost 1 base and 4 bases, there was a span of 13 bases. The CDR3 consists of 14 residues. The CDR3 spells CSARGQPGAYGYTF. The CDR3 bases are TGCAGTGCTAGAGGTCAGCCGGGGGCCTATGGCTACACCTTC.

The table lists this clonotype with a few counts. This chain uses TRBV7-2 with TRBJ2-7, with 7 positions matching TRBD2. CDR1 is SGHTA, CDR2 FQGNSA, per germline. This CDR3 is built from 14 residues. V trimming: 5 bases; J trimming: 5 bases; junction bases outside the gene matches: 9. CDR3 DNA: TGTGCCAGCAGCACACACCTGGGGGGGGACGAGCAGTACTTC. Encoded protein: CASSTHLGGDEQYF.

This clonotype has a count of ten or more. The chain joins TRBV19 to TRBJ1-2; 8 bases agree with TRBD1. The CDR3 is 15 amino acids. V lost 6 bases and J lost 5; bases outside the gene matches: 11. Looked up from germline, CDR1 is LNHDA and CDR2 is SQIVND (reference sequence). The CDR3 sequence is CASRPRTGNWYGYTF. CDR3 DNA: TGTGCCAGTAGACCCCGGACAGGGAATTGGTATGGCTACACCTTC.

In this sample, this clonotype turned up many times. The CDR3 coding sequence is TGCAGCGGATCAGTGAACACTGAAGCTTTCTTT. Amino acid sequence: CSGSVNTEAFF. The genes are TRBV29-1 and TRBJ1-1; D not certain. V was clipped by 7 bases and J by 0 bases, with 6 bases between them. CDR3 length: 11 residues. The germline V gene has CDR1 SQVTM and CDR2 ANQGSEA.

The CDR3 loop is CSLENTEAFF. The CDR3 nucleotides are TGCAGCTTGGAAAACACTGAAGCTTTCTTT. The V gene is TRBV29-1, the J gene TRBJ1-1, with no clear D. CDR3 size: 10 residues. CDR1 SQVTM and CDR2 ANQGSEA come from the germline V gene. V lost 8 bases and J 2 bases, leaving 6 bases between the germline ends.